This T cell receptor (beta chain) emerged from a study of OX40 agonist ivuxolimab in advanced cancers. Whole-study context: Patients were dosed with the agonistic anti-OX40 (CD134) antibody ivuxolimab. Study observations and caveats: Certain nonresponders additionally had low normalized T-cell clonal expansion.

V was clipped by 4 bases and J by 4 bases; unmatched bases: 7. The germline gives CDR1 LGHNA, CDR2 YSLEER. The CDR3 is made up of 16 amino acids. Assay: immunoSEQ multiplex PCR; the TCRdb copy retains only in-frame clones and omits some. The data contain some 82,000 clones, 90% to 95% of them singletons. Remarks on this clone: Its antigen is unknown.

The receptor was derived from an adult with an advanced solid tumor such as melanoma, head and neck, liver or kidney cancer. This sequence joins TRBV4-3 and TRBJ2-3; 11 positions match TRBD2. Sequenced material: CD4+ or CD8+ T cells sorted from blood, taken in a trial of the OX40 agonist ivuxolimab. Written as DNA, the CDR3 is TGCGCCAGCAGCCCGGGACTAGCGGCCACACCAGATACGCAGTATTTT. This encodes CASSPGLAATPDTQYF.